The sequence of this T cell receptor beta chain was determined in a study of blood T cell repertoires in COVID-19. Turning to the study itself: PBMCs, B-cell-depleted T cells, or T cells provided the cDNA or gDNA that made up the material.

The table came from immunoSEQ multiplex PCR; TCRdb's copy has only in-frame clones and leaves some out. The sample carries a few hundred thousand clones, about 88% recorded once. J was trimmed by 3 bases and V by 5 bases; bases with no gene match: 7. This CDR3 comprises 15 residues. Germline lookup yields CDR1 MNHEY and CDR2 SVGEGT. Participant-given clinical history determined each cohort assignment. Sequencing was carried out using PBMCs or T cells enriched from blood (not recorded which). The rearrangement joins TRBV6-2 or TRBV6-3 to TRBJ1-5; 7 nucleotides line up with TRBD1. The TCR sequence derives from a man aged 30-40 years with acute COVID-19. Here the CDR3 DNA reads TGTGCCAGCAGTAGCGCGGGACAGTACAATCAGCCCCAGCATTTT. Protein sequence: CASSSAGQYNQPQHF.